The following is a TCR beta chain sequence with its context. Its antigen is unidentified. This specimen belongs to a study of CD8 T cell repertoires and HIV-1 epitope variants. The overall study: Each of Twenty-five Gag and Nef epitope peptides stimulated a separate culture. Controls included no peptide, Ebola AY9 epitope, and a CMV, EBV, flu pool.

Some clones are missing from TCRdb's copy, which holds only in-frame ones; the method was immunoSEQ multiplex PCR. The table lists thousands of clones, roughly 70% of them singletons. General study points: Most of the nine antigen-specific clonotypes appeared cross-reactive to autologous or escape variants.

Source material: cultured CD8+ T cells derived from PBMCs. This clonotype was obtained from a male donor with HIV.

The CDR3 DNA follows: TGCGCCAGCAGCCCTACTCCCAGGGTTTACAATGAGCAGTTCTTC. Its protein is CASSPTPRVYNEQFF. The V gene is TRBV5-1, the J gene TRBJ2-1; possible D gene TRBD1, 5 bases. This CDR3 contains 15 residues. V was trimmed by 4 bases and J by 4 bases, leaving 15 bases between them. Germline assignment: CDR1 SGHRS and CDR2 YFSETQ.